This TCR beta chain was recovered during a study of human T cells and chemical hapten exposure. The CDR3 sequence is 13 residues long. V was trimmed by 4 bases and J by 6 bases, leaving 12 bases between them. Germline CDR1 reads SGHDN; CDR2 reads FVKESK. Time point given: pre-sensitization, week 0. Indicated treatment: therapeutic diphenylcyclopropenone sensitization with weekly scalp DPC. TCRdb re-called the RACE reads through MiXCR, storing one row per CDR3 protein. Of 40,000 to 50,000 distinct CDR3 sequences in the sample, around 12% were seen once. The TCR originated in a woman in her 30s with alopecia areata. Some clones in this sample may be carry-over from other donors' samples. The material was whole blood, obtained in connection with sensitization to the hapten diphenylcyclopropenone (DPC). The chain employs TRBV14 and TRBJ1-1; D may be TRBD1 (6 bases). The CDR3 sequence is CASSREQGPEAFF. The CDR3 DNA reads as TGTGCCAGCAGCCGTGAACAGGGTCCTGAAGCTTTCTTT.